What follows are 15 T cell receptor beta chains derived from one specimen sequenced in a study of blood T cell repertoires in COVID-19. This table comes from immunoSEQ multiplex PCR, and its TCRdb copy is limited to in-frame clones, with some not included. In the table there are about 90,000 clones, around 82% of which are singletons. Sequencing was carried out using peripheral blood. All receptors derive from a man aged 55 to 70 with acute or convalescent COVID-19.

The chain recombines TRBV7-3 with TRBJ1-2, with unresolved D. Trimming pared 5 bases from V and 4 bases from J, leaving 17 bases between. Germline V gene lookup returns CDR1 SGHTA and CDR2 FQGTGA. The CDR3 sequence is 15 residues long. The CDR3 DNA follows: TGTGCCAGCAGCCCTACGGCGGAATCCTTCTATGGCTACACCTTC. Translating it yields CASSPTAESFYGYTF.

V gene TRBV9 combines with J gene TRBJ2-2, with 9 bases identical to TRBD1. V gave up 3 bases and J gave up 6 bases; unmatched junction bases: 9. Germline loops: CDR1 SGDLS, CDR2 YYNGEE. The CDR3 has 16 amino acids. The CDR3 region has the DNA TGTGCCAGCAGCGCTCCCGGGACAGGGAGGGCCGGGGAGCTGTTTTTT. Residues: CASSAPGTGRAGELFF.

The chain recombines TRBV25-1 with TRBJ2-1, with TRBD2 matching 7 bases. The germline CDR1 and CDR2 sequences are MGHDK and SYGVNS. J lost 0 bases, V lost 7 bases, and 9 bases had no gene match. The CDR3 loop spans 16 amino acids. CDR3 amino acids: CASTTPGGSSYNEQFF. The DNA for the CDR3 is TGTGCCAGCACCACCCCCGGGGGGAGCTCCTACAATGAGCAGTTCTTC.

The genes are TRBV11-2 and TRBJ1-1; 7 nucleotides match TRBD1. Trimming took 4 bases from V and 5 from J; bases not matched to a gene: 7. From germline, CDR1 is SGHAT and CDR2 FQNNGV. The CDR3 is 14 residues long. The DNA for the CDR3 is TGTGCCAGCAGCTCAACACAGGGGAGGACTGAAGCTTTCTTT. Protein: CASSSTQGRTEAFF.

V is TRBV18 and J is TRBJ1-3, with 7 bases lining up with TRBD1. This CDR3 contains 15 residues. V lost 4 bases, J lost 0 bases, and 3 bases stayed unmatched. The germline V gene encodes CDR1 KGHSH and CDR2 LQKENI. Here the CDR3 DNA reads TGTGCCAGCTCACAGGGACAGAGCTCTGGAAACACCATATATTTT. Amino acids: CASSQGQSSGNTIYF.

The chain couples TRBV5-1 to TRBJ2-5, with TRBD2 identical over 9 bases. The CDR3 length is 16 residues. The junction had 10 bases not matched to a gene; V was cut back by 4 bases and J by 3 bases. Germline values: CDR1 SGHRS, CDR2 YFSETQ. CDR3 nucleotides: TGCGCCAGCAGCCTCCTCTTTTTAGCGGGGGAAGAGACCCAGTACTTC. Protein: CASSLLFLAGEETQYF.

V and J are TRBV29-1 and TRBJ2-2; D might be TRBD2 (5 bases). Germline-derived CDR1 and CDR2 are SQVTM and ANQGSEA. V lost 1 base, J lost 2 bases, and 8 bases lay in between. The CDR3 length is 14 residues. This CDR3 reads CSVEVEVNTGELFF. The CDR3 bases are TGCAGCGTTGAAGTGGAGGTAAACACCGGGGAGCTGTTTTTT.

This rearrangement joins TRBV30 to TRBJ1-2; possible D gene TRBD1, 5 bases. This CDR3 is built from 17 residues. Trimming removed 2 bases at V and 4 bases at J, with 23 bases between. CDR1 GTSNPN and CDR2 SVGIG come from the germline V gene (reference sequence). The CDR3 here is CAWSTGARLRGGYGYTF. The CDR3 nucleotides read TGTGCCTGGAGTACTGGGGCCAGGCTCCGCGGGGGCTATGGCTACACCTTC.

The genes are TRBV30 and TRBJ2-2; TRBD1 is a possible D gene (5 bases). V lost 7 bases to trimming and J lost 4 bases, with 16 bases between them. CDR3 size: 14 residues. CDR1 is GTSNPN, CDR2 SVGIG, per germline (reference sequence). In DNA, the CDR3 is TGTGCCTACCGACAGCTTCGAGGCACCGGGGAGCTGTTTTTT. Amino acids: CAYRQLRGTGELFF.

The chain employs TRBV23-1 and TRBJ1-2; D is uncertain. TRBV23-1 is an ORF; its function is uncertain. CDR3 length: 16 amino acids. V dropped 4 bases and J dropped 4 bases, with 19 bases sitting between them. The CDR3 here is CASSPRGREDIYGYTF. CDR3 DNA: TGCGCCAGCAGTCCCCGAGGCCGGGAGGATATCTATGGCTACACCTTC.

This clone was picked up one time. The chain recombines TRBV3-1 (or the pseudogene TRBV3-2) with TRBJ2-4; weak D call: TRBD2 (6 bases). CDR3 size: 14 residues. Trimming left V 2 bases short and J 7 bases short, with 12 bases between. Germline CDR1 LGHDT, CDR2 YNNKEL (reference sequence). For the CDR3, the DNA is TGTGCCAGCAGCCAAAACCTGGCGGGGAACATTCAGTACTTC. Amino acid sequence: CASSQNLAGNIQYF.

The chain couples TRBV4-2 to TRBJ2-7, with 9 bases identical to TRBD1. CDR1 and CDR2 from the germline V gene are LGHNA and YNFKEQ. Trimming at V came to 3 bases and at J to 3 bases, leaving 6 bases not matched to a gene. This CDR3 has 15 amino acids. CDR3 in amino acids: CASSQTGGKGYEQYF. In DNA, the CDR3 is TGTGCCAGCAGCCAGACAGGGGGAAAGGGCTACGAGCAGTACTTC.

J is TRBJ1-4 and V is TRBV19, with 11 nucleotides matching TRBD1. V was clipped by 5 bases and J by 10 bases; unmatched bases: 12. Germline CDR1 is LNHDA and CDR2 is SQIVND (reference sequence). The CDR3 consists of 16 residues. CDR3 sequence (DNA): TGTGCCAGTAGTTCCGGACAGGGGGCCTTGGAAGGAAAACTGTTTTTT. Its translation: CASSSGQGALEGKLFF.

CDR3 DNA sequence: TGTGCCAGTAGTATTCGGGGTCGGGGCTACACCTTC. It specifies CASSIRGRGYTF. V usage is TRBV19 and J usage is TRBJ1-2; D unclear. The CDR3 is 12 amino acids. V lost 3 bases and J lost 8, with 10 bases in between. Germline V lookup: CDR1 LNHDA, CDR2 SQIVND (reference sequence).

This clone occurred once. The gene calls are TRBV30 and TRBJ1-5; D possibly corresponds to TRBD1 (5 bases). V lost 5 bases to trimming and J lost 3 bases, with 11 bases between them. Germline V gene lookup returns CDR1 GTSNPN and CDR2 SVGIG (reference sequence). This CDR3 has 13 residues. CDR3 coding DNA: TGTGCCTGGTCGACAGCCAACAATCAGCCCCAGCATTTT. Translating it yields CAWSTANNQPQHF.